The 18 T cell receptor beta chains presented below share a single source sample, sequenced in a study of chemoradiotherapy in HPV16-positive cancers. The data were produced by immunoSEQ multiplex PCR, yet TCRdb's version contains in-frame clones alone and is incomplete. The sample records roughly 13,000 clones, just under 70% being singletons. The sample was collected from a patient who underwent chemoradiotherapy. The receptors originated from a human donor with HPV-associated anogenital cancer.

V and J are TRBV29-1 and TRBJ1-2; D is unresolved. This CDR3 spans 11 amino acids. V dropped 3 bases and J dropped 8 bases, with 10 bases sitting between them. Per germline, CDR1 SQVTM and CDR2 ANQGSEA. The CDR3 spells CSVDGVWGYTF. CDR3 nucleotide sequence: TGCAGCGTTGACGGGGTCTGGGGCTACACCTTC.

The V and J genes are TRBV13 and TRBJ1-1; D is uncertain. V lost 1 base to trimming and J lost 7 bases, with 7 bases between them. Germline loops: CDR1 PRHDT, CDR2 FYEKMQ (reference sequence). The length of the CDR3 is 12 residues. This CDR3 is CASSLVQHEAFF. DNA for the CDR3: TGTGCCAGCAGCTTAGTACAGCATGAAGCTTTCTTT.

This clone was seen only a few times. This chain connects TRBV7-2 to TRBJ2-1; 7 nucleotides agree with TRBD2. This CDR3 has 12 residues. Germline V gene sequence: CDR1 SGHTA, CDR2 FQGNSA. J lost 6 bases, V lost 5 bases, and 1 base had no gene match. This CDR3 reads CASSGRGNEQFF. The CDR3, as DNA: TGTGCCAGCAGCGGGAGGGGCAATGAGCAGTTCTTC.

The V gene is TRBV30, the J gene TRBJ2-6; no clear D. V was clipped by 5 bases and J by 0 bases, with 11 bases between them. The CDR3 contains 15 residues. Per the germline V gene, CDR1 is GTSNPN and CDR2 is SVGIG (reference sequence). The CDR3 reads CAWGEPRSGANVLTF. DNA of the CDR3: TGTGCCTGGGGAGAGCCCCGCTCTGGGGCCAACGTCCTGACTTTC.

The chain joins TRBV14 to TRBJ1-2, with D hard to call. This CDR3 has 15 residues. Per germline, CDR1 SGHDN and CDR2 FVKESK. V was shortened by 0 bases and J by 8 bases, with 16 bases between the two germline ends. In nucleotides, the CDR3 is TGTGCCAGCAGCCAAGAAAACCGCCAGAGTACGGGCTACACCTTC. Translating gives CASSQENRQSTGYTF.

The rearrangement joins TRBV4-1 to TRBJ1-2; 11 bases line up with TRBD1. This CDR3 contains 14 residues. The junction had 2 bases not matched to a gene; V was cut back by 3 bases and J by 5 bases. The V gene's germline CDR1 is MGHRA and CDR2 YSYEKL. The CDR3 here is CASSQGTGGYGYTF. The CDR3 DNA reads TGCGCCAGCAGCCAGGGGACAGGGGGGTATGGCTACACCTTC.

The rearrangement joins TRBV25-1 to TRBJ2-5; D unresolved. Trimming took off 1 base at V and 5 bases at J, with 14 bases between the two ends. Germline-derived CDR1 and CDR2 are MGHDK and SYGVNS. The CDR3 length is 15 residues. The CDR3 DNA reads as TGTGCCAGCAGTGAATTGCTATATGCTGGGGAGACCCAGTACTTC. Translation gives CASSELLYAGETQYF.

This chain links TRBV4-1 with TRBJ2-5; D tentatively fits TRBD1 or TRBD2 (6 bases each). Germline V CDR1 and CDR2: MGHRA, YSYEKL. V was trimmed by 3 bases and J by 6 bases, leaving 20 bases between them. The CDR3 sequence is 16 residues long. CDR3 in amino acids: CASSQLRGAVVKTQYF. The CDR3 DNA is TGCGCCAGCAGCCAGCTAAGGGGGGCAGTTGTGAAGACCCAGTACTTC.

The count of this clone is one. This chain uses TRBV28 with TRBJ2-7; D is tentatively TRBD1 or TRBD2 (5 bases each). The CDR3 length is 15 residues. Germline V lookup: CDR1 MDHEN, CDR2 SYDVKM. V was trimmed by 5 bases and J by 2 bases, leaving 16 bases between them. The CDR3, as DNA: TGTGCCAGCAGTCCTCACCCCCAGGGAGCCTACGAGCAGTACTTC. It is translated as CASSPHPQGAYEQYF.

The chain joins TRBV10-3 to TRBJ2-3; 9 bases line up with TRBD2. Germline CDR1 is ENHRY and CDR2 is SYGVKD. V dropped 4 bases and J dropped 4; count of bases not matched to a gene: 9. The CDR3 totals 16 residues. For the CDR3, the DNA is TGTGCCATCAGTGCCGCTCTAGCGGGGAGGGCAGATACGCAGTATTTT. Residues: CAISAALAGRADTQYF.

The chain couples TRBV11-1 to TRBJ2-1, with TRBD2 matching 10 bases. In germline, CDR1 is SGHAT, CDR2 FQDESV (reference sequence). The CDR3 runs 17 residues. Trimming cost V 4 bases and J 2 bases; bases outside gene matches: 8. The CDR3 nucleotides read TGTGCCAGCAGCTCGAGTAGCGGGGGGAAAGCCTACAATGAGCAGTTCTTC. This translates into CASSSSSGGKAYNEQFF.

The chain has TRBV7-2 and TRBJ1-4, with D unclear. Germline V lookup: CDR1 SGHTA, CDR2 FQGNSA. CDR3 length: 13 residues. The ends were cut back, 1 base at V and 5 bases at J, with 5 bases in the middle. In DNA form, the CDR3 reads TGTGCCAGCAGCTTAGGATTAAATGAAAAACTGTTTTTT. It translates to CASSLGLNEKLFF.

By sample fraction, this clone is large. This CDR3 is CASSQTGSDINTGELFF. Here the CDR3 DNA reads TGCGCCAGCAGCCAGACGGGTTCCGACATCAACACCGGGGAGCTGTTTTTT. This chain joins TRBV4-3 and TRBJ2-2; D unresolved. Per the germline V gene, CDR1 is LGHNA and CDR2 is YSLEER. Trimming removed 3 bases from V and 2 bases from J, with 16 bases in between. The CDR3 is 17 amino acids.

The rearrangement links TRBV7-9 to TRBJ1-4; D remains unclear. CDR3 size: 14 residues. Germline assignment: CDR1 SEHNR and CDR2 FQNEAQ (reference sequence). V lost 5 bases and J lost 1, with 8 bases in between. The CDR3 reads CASSPGGTNEKLFF. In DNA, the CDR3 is TGTGCCAGCAGCCCGGGAGGAACTAATGAAAAACTGTTTTTT.

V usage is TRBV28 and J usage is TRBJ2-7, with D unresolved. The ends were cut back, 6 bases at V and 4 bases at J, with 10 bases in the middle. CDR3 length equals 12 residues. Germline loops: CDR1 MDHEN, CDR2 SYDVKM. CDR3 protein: CASRTEPYEQYF. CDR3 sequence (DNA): TGTGCCAGCAGGACCGAGCCATACGAGCAGTACTTC.

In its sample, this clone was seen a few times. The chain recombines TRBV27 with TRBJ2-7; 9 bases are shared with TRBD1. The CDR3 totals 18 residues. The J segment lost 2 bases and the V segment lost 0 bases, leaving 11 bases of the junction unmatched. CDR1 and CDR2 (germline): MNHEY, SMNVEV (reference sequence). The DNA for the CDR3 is TGTGCCAGCAGTTTATCGGGGACAGGGTCGTTTTTGGCCTACGAGCAGTACTTC. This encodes CASSLSGTGSFLAYEQYF.

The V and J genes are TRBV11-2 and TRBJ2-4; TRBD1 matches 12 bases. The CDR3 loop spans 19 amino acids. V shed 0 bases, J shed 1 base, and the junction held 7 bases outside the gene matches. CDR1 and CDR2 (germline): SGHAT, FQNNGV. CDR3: CASSLEGTGGPGAKNIQYF. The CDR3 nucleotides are TGTGCCAGCAGCTTAGAAGGGACAGGGGGCCCCGGGGCCAAAAACATTCAGTACTTC.

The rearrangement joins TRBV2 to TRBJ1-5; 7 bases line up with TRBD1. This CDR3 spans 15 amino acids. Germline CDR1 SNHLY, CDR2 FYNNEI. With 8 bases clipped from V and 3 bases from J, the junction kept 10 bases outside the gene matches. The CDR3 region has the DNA TGTGCCAGCCAGGGGGGGGGCGCGAACAATCAGCCCCAGCATTTT. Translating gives CASQGGGANNQPQHF.